A single TCR beta chain is shown here with its context. The antigen it binds to is not known. No quality values exist for individual bases; no much larger clone is one base distant. Inclusive of the bounding cysteine and phenylalanine, the CDR3 is 17 residues long. The CDR3 DNA has 51 bases and is translated from base 1. At the junction V is shortened by 6 bases and J by 4 bases, with 22 bases in between. CDR1 and CDR2 are drawn from the germline V gene: MGHRA, YSYEKL. Moderately to severely active disease, a Clinical Activity Score of at least 3, a NOSPECS grade of at least 4, and a duration under 3 months were present in ophthalmopathy patients. Any patient with an uncontrolled infection, another autoimmune disease, pregnancy or lactation was excluded. Clinical symptoms, serum thyroxine and TRAb, thyroid ultrasound, and orbital computed tomography formed the basis for the diagnoses. PBMCs were isolated from about 9.1 ml of fresh peripheral blood by Ficoll-Paque density gradient centrifugation. Total RNA was extracted using Trizol reagent, and RNA quality was assessed on an Agilent 2100 Bioanalyzer.

This sample was taken from a study of T cells in Graves' hyperthyroidism and ophthalmopathy (dated by TCRdb to between 2018 and 2020). The study in broad terms: Peripheral blood was sampled at the time of initial diagnosis, prior to any treatment. A discovery cohort of around 98 patients, 43 with Graves' ophthalmopathy and roughly 59 with stable Graves' hyperthyroidism, was used to find distinguishing TCR V-J signatures. An independent validation cohort of under 20 hyperthyroidism patients and about 15 patients who later progressed to ophthalmopathy tested prospective prediction of ophthalmopathy. For training and testing, the 80 to 100 patients in the discovery cohort were randomly divided in a 7:3 ratio. In addition, the study compared T-cell repertoires in thyroid tissue and in blood from roughly 6 Graves' hyperthyroidism patients. Following sampling, methimazole starting at 30 mg daily was given to hyperthyroidism patients, and high-dose intravenous methylprednisolone was given to ophthalmopathy patients. The paper reports TCR Vbeta CDR3 sequencing of more than 120 peripheral blood samples: approximately 43 ophthalmopathy, 75 to 80 hyperthyroidism and about 17 progressor patients. Results the study describes overall, beyond this receptor: Ophthalmopathy was separated from stable hyperthyroidism by a 13 V-J signature model, with about 86% sensitivity and roughly 81% specificity obtained in cross-validation and 80%/75% obtained in testing. No statistical method was used to fix the sample size in advance, and group allocation was not hidden from the investigators. In validation, the model predicted progression to ophthalmopathy a median of about 6.8 months before onset, with roughly 68% sensitivity and about 75% specificity. Most expanded thyroid clonotypes (frequency above 0.001) were also found in blood, which suggests that blood repertoires may mirror thyroid immune responses.

Amplification of TCR beta CDR3 regions was carried out from RNA transcripts. The TCR CDR3 was subjected to a first round of RT-PCR using the HTBI primer set and the Qiagen OneStep RT-PCR kit. Libraries were constructed in a second round of multiplex PCR, after which size selection and purification were carried out. Libraries were sequenced paired-end with 100 bp reads on an Illumina HiSeq2000. The paper's data handling went like this. Raw data were processed with SOAPnuke, discarding reads with adapters, uncalled bases, mean Phred below 15, or no exact constant-primer or identifier match. High-quality paired reads were merged with COPE v1.2.5, and unique nucleotide sequences were defined as clonotypes. MiTCR v1.1 was used to align clonotypes to the IMGT TRBV, TRBD and TRBJ reference segments. Analysis was restricted to V-J combinations with a frequency above 0.0001, which covered roughly 99% of repertoires. The TCS score was defined as the ratio of F50 (clonal expansion) to E x V (chaos), calculated using BLOSUM62-based TCRdist between CDR3 peptides within each V-J. Welch's t-statistics and random forest reduced fewer than 550 V-J features to 10 to 15, which were used in a naive Bayes classifier (R e1071). TCRdb ran its own pipeline on the public reads, namely fastp trimming at Q25 and MiXCR clone calling, and kept in-frame beta chains. Rows with a matching CDR3 protein are joined into one entry that keeps the most common DNA and genes. The V and J calls come from TCRdb's annotation, not from the publication. The sample table contains around 500,000 distinct CDR3 sequences; only one count was recorded for about 15% of them. Of the sample, 25% to 35% falls within the top ten clones.

Sequences were obtained from blood. This chain is built from TRBV4-1 and TRBJ2-1; TRBD2 might be the D gene, on 5 matching bases. The sequence came from a woman under 40 with Graves' ophthalmopathy. The DNA reads as follows: TGCGCCAGCAGAGGAATTTTTAGTAAGAGGGATTACAATGAGCAGTTCTTC. Translated, it gives CASRGIFSKRDYNEQFF.